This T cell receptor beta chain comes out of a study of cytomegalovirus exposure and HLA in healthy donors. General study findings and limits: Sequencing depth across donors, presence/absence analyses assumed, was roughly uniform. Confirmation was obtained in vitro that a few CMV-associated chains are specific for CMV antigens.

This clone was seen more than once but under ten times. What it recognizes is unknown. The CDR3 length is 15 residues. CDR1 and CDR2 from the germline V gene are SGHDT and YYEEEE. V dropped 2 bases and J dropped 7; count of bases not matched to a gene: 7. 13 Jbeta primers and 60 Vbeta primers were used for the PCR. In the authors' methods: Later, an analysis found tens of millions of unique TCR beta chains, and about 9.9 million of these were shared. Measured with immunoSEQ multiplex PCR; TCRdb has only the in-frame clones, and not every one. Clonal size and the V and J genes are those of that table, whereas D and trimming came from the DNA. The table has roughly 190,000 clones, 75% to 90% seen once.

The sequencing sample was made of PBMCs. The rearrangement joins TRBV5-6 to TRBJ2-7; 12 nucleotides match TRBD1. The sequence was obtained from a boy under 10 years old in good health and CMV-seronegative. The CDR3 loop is CASSFRGQGAGEQYF. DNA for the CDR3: TGTGCCAGCAGCTTTAGGGGACAGGGGGCAGGGGAGCAGTACTTC.